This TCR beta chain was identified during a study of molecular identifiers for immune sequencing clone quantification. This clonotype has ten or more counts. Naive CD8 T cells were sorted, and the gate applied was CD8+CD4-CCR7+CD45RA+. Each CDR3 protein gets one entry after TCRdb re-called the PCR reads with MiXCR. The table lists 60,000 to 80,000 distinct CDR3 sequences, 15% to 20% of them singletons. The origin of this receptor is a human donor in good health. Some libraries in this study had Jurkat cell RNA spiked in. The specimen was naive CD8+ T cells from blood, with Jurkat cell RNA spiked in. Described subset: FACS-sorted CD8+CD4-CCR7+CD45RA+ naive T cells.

The CDR3 DNA is TGTGCCAGCAGCGTAGGGTCCTTCTACGAGCAGTACTTC. It specifies CASSVGSFYEQYF. This chain connects TRBV9 to TRBJ2-7, with D hard to call. The CDR3 runs to 13 residues. Germline lookup yields CDR1 SGDLS and CDR2 YYNGEE. V shed 0 bases and J shed 3 bases, with 7 bases lying between them. The full variable domain, with the rest looked up from reference TRBV9 and TRBJ2-7, is DSGVTQTPKHLITATGQRVTLRCSPRSGDLSVYWYQQSLDQGLQFLIQYYNGEERAKGNILERFSAQQFPDLHSELNLSSLELGDSALYFCASSVGSFYEQYFGPGTRLTVT.